These 18 T cell receptor beta chains came from one sample sequenced in a study of cytomegalovirus exposure and HLA in healthy donors. Researchers ran the PCR with 60 Vbeta and 13 Jbeta primers. Assay: immunoSEQ multiplex PCR; the TCRdb copy retains only in-frame clones and omits some. The sample includes fewer than 150,000 clones. Sequenced input: PBMCs. Every receptor here comes from a man aged 35-49 years in good health and CMV-seronegative.

This chain links TRBV6-1 with TRBJ2-7, with 7 bases aligning to TRBD2. CDR1 and CDR2 from the germline V gene are MNHNS and SASEGT. CDR3 length equals 15 residues. Trimming cost V 9 bases and J 0 bases; bases outside gene matches: 11. The CDR3: CASGGGTRLSYEQYF. The CDR3 bases are TGTGCCAGTGGGGGAGGGACCCGACTCTCCTACGAGCAGTACTTC.

This rearrangement joins TRBV7-9 to TRBJ2-1, with TRBD2 matching 10 bases. The ends lost 3 bases at V and 3 bases at J; junction bases unmatched: 5. Germline assignment: CDR1 SEHNR and CDR2 FQNEAQ (reference sequence). The CDR3 is 16 residues long. As DNA, the CDR3 is TGTGCCAGCAGCTTTGAACTAGCGGGGTTCTACAATGAGCAGTTCTTC. Residues: CASSFELAGFYNEQFF.

This rearrangement joins TRBV14 to TRBJ2-3, with 7 bases that match TRBD1. The CDR3 extends over 16 amino acids. CDR1 and CDR2 from the germline V gene are SGHDN and FVKESK. V lost 2 bases and J lost 3; bases outside the gene matches: 8. The CDR3 loop reads CASSQSRDRGTDTQYF. CDR3 in DNA: TGTGCCAGCAGCCAATCCCGGGACAGAGGAACAGATACGCAGTATTTT.

CDR3 amino acids: CAISEQASSGNTIYF. The CDR3 nucleotides read TGTGCCATCAGTGAACAGGCGAGCTCTGGAAACACCATATATTTT. This chain links TRBV10-3 with TRBJ1-3; a weak D match, TRBD1 (5 bases). V was shortened by 3 bases and J by 0 bases, with 9 bases between the two germline ends. Per germline, CDR1 ENHRY and CDR2 SYGVKD. This CDR3 spans 15 amino acids.

This chain joins TRBV27 and TRBJ1-1; 8 bases align to TRBD1. The germline gives CDR1 MNHEY, CDR2 SMNVEV (reference sequence). V lost 6 bases and J lost 1; bases outside the gene matches: 10. The CDR3 has 16 residues. CDR3 DNA: TGTGCCAGCAGATCAACCAGGGGGCGAGGGAACACTGAAGCTTTCTTT. Residues: CASRSTRGRGNTEAFF.

V is TRBV28 and J is TRBJ2-2; 9 bases agree with TRBD1. The CDR3 extends over 16 amino acids. V shed 8 bases, J shed 4 bases, and the junction held 11 bases outside the gene matches. Germline V gene data show CDR1 as MDHEN and CDR2 as SYDVKM. The CDR3: CASEYAGTGLTGELFF. For the CDR3, the DNA is TGTGCCAGCGAATACGCCGGGACAGGGCTCACCGGGGAGCTGTTTTTT. The full variable domain, completed using reference TRBV28 and TRBJ2-2, is DVKVTQSSRYLVKRTGEKVFLECVQDMDHENMFWYRQDPGLGLRLIYFSYDVKMKEKGDIPEGYSVSREKKERFSLILESASTNQTSMYLCASEYAGTGLTGELFFGEGSRLTVL.

This rearrangement joins TRBV2 to TRBJ1-6, with D unresolved. CDR1 is SNHLY and CDR2 is FYNNEI in the germline V gene. There are 15 residues in the CDR3. The V end lost 8 bases, the J end lost 0 bases, and 11 bases lay between the germline ends. The chain's CDR3 is CASRSGSSYNSPLHF. In nucleotides, the CDR3 is TGTGCCAGCCGTTCGGGGAGCTCCTATAATTCACCCCTCCACTTT.

V is TRBV20-1 and J is TRBJ1-3; no reliable D call. Germline V CDR1 and CDR2: DFQATT, SNEGSKA (reference sequence). V lost 3 bases and J 7 bases, leaving 7 bases between the germline ends. CDR3 length equals 11 residues. The CDR3 here is CSARQRNTIYF. In nucleotides, the CDR3 is TGCAGTGCTAGGCAGCGCAACACCATATATTTT.

V and J are TRBV5-6 and TRBJ2-7, with TRBD2 as a possible D gene (6 bases). With 4 bases removed from V and 7 bases from J, the gap between germline ends came to 21 bases. The germline V gene encodes CDR1 SGHDT and CDR2 YYEEEE. CDR3 length: 15 residues. The CDR3 coding sequence is TGTGCCAGCAGCCGGCTTAGGACTACGGCCCGGGAGCAGTACTTC. Amino acid sequence: CASSRLRTTAREQYF.

This chain uses TRBV18 with TRBJ2-7; D is unclear. Germline V gives CDR1 KGHSH, CDR2 LQKENI. The CDR3 is 16 amino acids. The ends were cut back, 2 bases at V and 4 bases at J, with 18 bases in the middle. This CDR3 is CASSPIGLSAPYEQYF. In nucleotides, the CDR3 is TGTGCCAGCTCACCAATCGGGTTATCGGCCCCTTACGAGCAGTACTTC.

The chain joins TRBV7-9 to TRBJ1-2; the D gene is possibly TRBD1 (6 bases). The CDR3 sequence is 13 residues long. Looked up from germline, CDR1 is SEHNR and CDR2 is FQNEAQ (reference sequence). The V end was cut by 4 bases, the J end by 8 bases, with 14 bases between. This chain's CDR3 is CASSWNQGRGYTF. CDR3 in DNA: TGTGCCAGCAGCTGGAATCAGGGGAGAGGCTACACCTTC.

This sequence joins TRBV9 and TRBJ2-1; 14 bases line up with TRBD2. The germline V gene has CDR1 SGDLS and CDR2 YYNGEE. V lost 3 bases to trimming and J lost 4 bases; unmatched junction nucleotides: 6. CDR3 length: 17 amino acids. The CDR3 sequence: CASSARLAGGVYNEQFF. Written as DNA, the CDR3 is TGTGCCAGCAGCGCCCGACTAGCGGGGGGGGTATACAATGAGCAGTTCTTC.

CDR3 loop: CASSQGEADTQYF. In nucleotides, the CDR3 is TGCGCCAGCAGCCAAGGGGAGGCAGATACGCAGTATTTT. The chain links TRBV4-1 to TRBJ2-3; D is perhaps TRBD2 (6 bases). The CDR3 extends over 13 amino acids. V lost 1 base, J lost 4 bases, and 6 bases lay in between. Germline CDR1 is MGHRA and CDR2 is YSYEKL.

The chain has TRBV7-9 and TRBJ1-2, with 8 bases that match TRBD1. Germline V gives CDR1 SEHNR, CDR2 FQNEAQ (reference sequence). Trimming took 2 bases from V and 3 from J; bases not matched to a gene: 2. This CDR3 contains 14 residues. This chain's CDR3 is CASSLTQGDYGYTF. The DNA for the CDR3 is TGTGCCAGCAGCTTAACACAGGGGGACTATGGCTACACCTTC. The complete variable domain, with remaining parts taken from reference TRBV7-9 and TRBJ1-2, reads DTGVSQNPRHKITKRGQNVTFRCDPISEHNRLYWYRQTLGQGPEFLTYFQNEAQLEKSRLLSDRFSAERPKGSFSTLEIQRTEQGDSAMYLCASSLTQGDYGYTFGSGTRLTVV.

This chain links TRBV11-2 with TRBJ1-3; 7 bases align to TRBD1. V dropped 5 bases and J dropped 1; count of bases not matched to a gene: 8. The V gene's germline CDR1 is SGHAT and CDR2 FQNNGV. The CDR3 extends over 16 amino acids. CDR3 nucleotides: TGTGCCAGCAGCACCGGGACAGCCACTTCTGGAAACACCATATATTTT. This codes for CASSTGTATSGNTIYF.

The chain combines TRBV7-6 with TRBJ2-7; D gene ambiguous. The CDR3 is made up of 13 amino acids. CDR1 and CDR2 from the germline V gene are SGHVS and FNYEAQ. Trimming stripped 2 bases from V and 6 bases from J, with 11 bases between. CDR3 sequence (DNA): TGTGCCAGCAGCTTATCCTCGGAGAGCGAGCAGTACTTC. Its protein is CASSLSSESEQYF.

CDR3 amino acids: CAISGQPQETQYF. In DNA form, the CDR3 reads TGTGCCATCAGTGGACAGCCCCAAGAGACCCAGTACTTC. The rearrangement joins TRBV10-3 to TRBJ2-5; D is possibly TRBD1 (5 bases). Germline V gene lookup returns CDR1 ENHRY and CDR2 SYGVKD. This CDR3 comprises 13 residues. Trimming left V 4 bases short and J 1 base short, with 7 bases between.

The V call is TRBV28, the J call TRBJ2-3, with 8 bases that match TRBD2. The CDR3 totals 18 residues. The germline CDR1 and CDR2 sequences are MDHEN and SYDVKM. Unmatched junction bases numbered 18, after V lost 6 bases and J lost 4 bases. The CDR3 nucleotides are TGTGCCAGCAGCTCTTATGGCGGCGGGGGGTCCCTTCCAGATACGCAGTATTTT. Amino acids: CASSSYGGGGSLPDTQYF.